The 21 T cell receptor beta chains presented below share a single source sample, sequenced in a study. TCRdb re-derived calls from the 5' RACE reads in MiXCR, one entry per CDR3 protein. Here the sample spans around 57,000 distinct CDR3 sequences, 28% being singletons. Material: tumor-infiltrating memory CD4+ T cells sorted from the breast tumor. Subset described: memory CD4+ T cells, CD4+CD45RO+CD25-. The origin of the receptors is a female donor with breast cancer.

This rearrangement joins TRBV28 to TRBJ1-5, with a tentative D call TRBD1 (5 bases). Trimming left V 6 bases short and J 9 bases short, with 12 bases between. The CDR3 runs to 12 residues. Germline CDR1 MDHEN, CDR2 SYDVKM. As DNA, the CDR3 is TGTGCCAGCAGCCCAGTGGGGCGGCCCCAGCATTTT. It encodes CASSPVGRPQHF.

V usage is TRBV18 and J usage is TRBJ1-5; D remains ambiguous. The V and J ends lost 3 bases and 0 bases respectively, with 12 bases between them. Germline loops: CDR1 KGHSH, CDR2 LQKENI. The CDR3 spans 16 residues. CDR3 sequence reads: CASSPTKVSSNQPQHF. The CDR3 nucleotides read TGTGCCAGCTCACCGACAAAGGTGTCTAGCAATCAGCCCCAGCATTTT.

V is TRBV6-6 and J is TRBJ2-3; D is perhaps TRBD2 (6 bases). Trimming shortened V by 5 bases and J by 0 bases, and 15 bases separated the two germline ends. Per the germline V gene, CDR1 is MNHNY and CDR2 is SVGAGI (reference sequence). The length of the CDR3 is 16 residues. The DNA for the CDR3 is TGTGCCAGCAGTCCGGGGAGGCGGACTAGCACAGATACGCAGTATTTT. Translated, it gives CASSPGRRTSTDTQYF.

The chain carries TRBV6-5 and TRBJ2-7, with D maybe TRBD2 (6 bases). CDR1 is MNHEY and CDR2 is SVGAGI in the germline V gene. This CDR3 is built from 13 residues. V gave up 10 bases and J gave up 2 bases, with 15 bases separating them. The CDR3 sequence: CATTRGQAYEQYF. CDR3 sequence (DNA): TGTGCCACAACGCGGGGCCAGGCCTACGAGCAGTACTTC.

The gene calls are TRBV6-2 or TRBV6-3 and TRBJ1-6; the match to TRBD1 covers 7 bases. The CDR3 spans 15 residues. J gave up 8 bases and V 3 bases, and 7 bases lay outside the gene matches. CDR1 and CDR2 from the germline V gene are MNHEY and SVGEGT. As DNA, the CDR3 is TGTGCCAGCAGTTATGGCCGGGACAGCGATTCACCCCTCCACTTT. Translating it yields CASSYGRDSDSPLHF.

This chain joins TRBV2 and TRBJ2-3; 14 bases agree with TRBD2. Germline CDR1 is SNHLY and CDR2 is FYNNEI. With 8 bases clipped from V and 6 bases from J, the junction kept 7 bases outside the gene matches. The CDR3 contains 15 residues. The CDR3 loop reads CASGGLAGVWDTQYF. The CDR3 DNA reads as TGTGCCAGCGGGGGACTAGCGGGAGTGTGGGATACGCAGTATTTT. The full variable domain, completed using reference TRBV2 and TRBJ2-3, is EPEVTQTPSHQVTQMGQEVILRCVPISNHLYFYWYRQILGQKVEFLVSFYNNEISEKSEIFDDQFSVERPDGSNFTLKIRSTKLEDSAMYFCASGGLAGVWDTQYFGPGTRLTVL.

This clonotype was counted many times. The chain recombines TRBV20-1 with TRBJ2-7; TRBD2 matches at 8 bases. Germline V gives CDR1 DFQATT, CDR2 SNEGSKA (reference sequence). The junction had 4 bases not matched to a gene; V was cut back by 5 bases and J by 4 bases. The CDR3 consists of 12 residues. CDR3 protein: CSASRGGYEQYF. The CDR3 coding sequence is TGCAGTGCTTCCCGGGGGGGGTACGAGCAGTACTTC.

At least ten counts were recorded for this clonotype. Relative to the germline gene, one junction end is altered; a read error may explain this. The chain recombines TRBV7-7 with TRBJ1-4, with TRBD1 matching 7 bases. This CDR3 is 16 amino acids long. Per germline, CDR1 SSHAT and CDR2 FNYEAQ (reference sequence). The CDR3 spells CASSLRQGSANEKLFF. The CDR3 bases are TGTGCTAGCAGCTTAAGACAGGGATCAGCTAATGAAAAACTGTTTTTT.

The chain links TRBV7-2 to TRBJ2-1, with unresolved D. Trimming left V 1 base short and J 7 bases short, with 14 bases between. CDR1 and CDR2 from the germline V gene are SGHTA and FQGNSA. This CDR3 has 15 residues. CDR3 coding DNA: TGTGCCAGCAGCTTAGTCAAATCGGTTTATAATGAGCAGTTCTTC. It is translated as CASSLVKSVYNEQFF.

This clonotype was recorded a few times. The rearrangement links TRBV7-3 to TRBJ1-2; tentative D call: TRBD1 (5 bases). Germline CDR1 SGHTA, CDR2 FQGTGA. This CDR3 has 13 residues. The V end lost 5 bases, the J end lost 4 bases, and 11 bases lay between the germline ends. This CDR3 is CASSRDGPYGYTF. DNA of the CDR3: TGTGCCAGCAGCCGGGACGGACCCTATGGCTACACCTTC.

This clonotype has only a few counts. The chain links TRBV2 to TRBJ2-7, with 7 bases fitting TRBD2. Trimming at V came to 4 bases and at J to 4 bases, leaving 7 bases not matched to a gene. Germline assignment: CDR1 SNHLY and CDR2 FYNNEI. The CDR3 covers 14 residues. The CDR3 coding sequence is TGTGCCAGCAGTGTGGGGCTAGCGGTGTACGAGCAGTACTTC. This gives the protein CASSVGLAVYEQYF. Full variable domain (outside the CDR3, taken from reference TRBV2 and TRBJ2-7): EPEVTQTPSHQVTQMGQEVILRCVPISNHLYFYWYRQILGQKVEFLVSFYNNEISEKSEIFDDQFSVERPDGSNFTLKIRSTKLEDSAMYFCASSVGLAVYEQYFGPGTRLTVT.

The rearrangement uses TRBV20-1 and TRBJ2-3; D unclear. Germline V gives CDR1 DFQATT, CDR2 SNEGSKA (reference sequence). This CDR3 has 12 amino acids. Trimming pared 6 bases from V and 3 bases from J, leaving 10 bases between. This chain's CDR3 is CSALELTDTQYF. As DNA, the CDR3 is TGCAGTGCCCTGGAGCTGACAGATACGCAGTATTTT.

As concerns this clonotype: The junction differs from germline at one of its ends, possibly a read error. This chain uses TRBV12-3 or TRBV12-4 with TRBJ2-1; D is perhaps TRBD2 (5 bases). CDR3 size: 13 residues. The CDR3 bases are TGCGCCAGCAGTTTAACTAGGGACAATGAGCAGTTCTTC. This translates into CASSLTRDNEQFF.

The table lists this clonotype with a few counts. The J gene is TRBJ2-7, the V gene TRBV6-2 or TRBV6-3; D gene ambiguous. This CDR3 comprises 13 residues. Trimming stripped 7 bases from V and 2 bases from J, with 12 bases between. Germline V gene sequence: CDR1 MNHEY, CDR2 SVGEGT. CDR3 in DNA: TGTGCCAGCACCCGACCTAATCCCTACGAGCAGTACTTC. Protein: CASTRPNPYEQYF.

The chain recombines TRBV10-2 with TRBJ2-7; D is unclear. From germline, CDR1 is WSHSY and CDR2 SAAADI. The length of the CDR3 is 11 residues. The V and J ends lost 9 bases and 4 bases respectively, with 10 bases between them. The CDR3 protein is CASGYVYEQYF. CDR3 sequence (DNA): TGCGCCAGTGGGTATGTGTACGAGCAGTACTTC.

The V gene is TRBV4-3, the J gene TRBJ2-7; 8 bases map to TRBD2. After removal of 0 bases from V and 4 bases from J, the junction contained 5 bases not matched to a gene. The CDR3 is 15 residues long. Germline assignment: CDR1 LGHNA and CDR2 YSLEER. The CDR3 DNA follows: TGCGCCAGCAGCCAAGATCTGCTAGCGGGTTACGAGCAGTACTTC. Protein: CASSQDLLAGYEQYF.

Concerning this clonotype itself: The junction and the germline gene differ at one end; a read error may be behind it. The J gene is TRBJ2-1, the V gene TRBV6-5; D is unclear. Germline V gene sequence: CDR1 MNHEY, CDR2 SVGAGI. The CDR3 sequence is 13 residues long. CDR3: CAISYDGHNEQFF. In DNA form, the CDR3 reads TGTGCCATCAGTTATGACGGACACAATGAGCAGTTCTTC.

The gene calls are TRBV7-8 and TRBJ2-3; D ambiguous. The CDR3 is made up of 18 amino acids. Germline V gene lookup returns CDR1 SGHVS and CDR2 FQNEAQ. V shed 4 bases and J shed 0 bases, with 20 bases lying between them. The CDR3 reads CASSSNPRTFASTDTQYF. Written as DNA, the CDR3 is TGTGCCAGCAGCTCAAACCCTAGAACCTTCGCTAGCACAGATACGCAGTATTTT.

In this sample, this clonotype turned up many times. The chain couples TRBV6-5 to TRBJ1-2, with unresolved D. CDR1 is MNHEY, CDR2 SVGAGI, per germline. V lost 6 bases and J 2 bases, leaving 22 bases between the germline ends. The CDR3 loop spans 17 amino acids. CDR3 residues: CASRRVGLSSSNYGYTF. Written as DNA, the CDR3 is TGTGCCAGCAGACGCGTTGGTCTGTCAAGTAGCAACTATGGCTACACCTTC.

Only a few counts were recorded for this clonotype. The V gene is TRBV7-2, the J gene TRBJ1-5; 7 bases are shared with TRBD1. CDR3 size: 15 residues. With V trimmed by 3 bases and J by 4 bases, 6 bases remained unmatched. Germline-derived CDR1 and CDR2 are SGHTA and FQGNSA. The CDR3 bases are TGTGCCAGCAGCTTGGCCTCGGACAGGAATCAGCCCCAGCATTTT. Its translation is CASSLASDRNQPQHF.

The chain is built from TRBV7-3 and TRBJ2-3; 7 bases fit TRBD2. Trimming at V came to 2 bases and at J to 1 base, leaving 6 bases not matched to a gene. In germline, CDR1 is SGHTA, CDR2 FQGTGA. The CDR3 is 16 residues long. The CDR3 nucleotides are TGTGCCAGCAGCTTAGGGTTAGCGGGCGGCACAGATACGCAGTATTTT. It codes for CASSLGLAGGTDTQYF. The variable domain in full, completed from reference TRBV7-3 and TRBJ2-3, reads GAGVSQTPSNKVTEKGKYVELRCDPISGHTALYWYRQSLGQGPEFLIYFQGTGAADDSGLPNDRFFAVRPEGSVSTLKIQRTERGDSAVYLCASSLGLAGGTDTQYFGPGTRLTVL.